This T cell receptor beta chain originates from a study of blood T cell repertoires in COVID-19. Looking at the study overall: The study drew acute and convalescent COVID-19 samples from the United States, Italy and Spain. The cDNA or gDNA used as material had been derived from T cells, B-cell-depleted T cells, or PBMCs.

V was shortened by 0 bases and J by 0 bases, with 9 bases between the two germline ends. The CDR3 loop spans 15 amino acids. Germline CDR1 MGHRA, CDR2 YSYEKL. The method was immunoSEQ multiplex PCR; TCRdb's version includes in-frame clones alone and lacks a portion of them. The data hold tens of thousands of clones, with around 80% observed a single time. V is TRBV4-1 and J is TRBJ2-7, with a possible D match to TRBD2 (5 bases). The receptor was derived from a man aged 65 to 85 with acute or convalescent COVID-19. The specimen sequenced was peripheral blood. The CDR3, as DNA: TGCGCCAGCAGCCAAGATGAGGGTTTCTCCTACGAGCAGTACTTC. Encoded protein: CASSQDEGFSYEQYF.